This T cell receptor beta chain was found in a study of blood T cell repertoires in COVID-19 (dated by TCRdb to the early 2020s). For context, the study as a whole: The collaborator samples originated in the United States, Italy and Spain and spanned the acute and convalescent phases of COVID-19. The prospective study material was composed of cDNA or gDNA derived from T cells, B-cell-depleted T cells, or PBMCs. Deeply sampled blood TCRbeta repertoires from subjects exposed to, actively infected with, or recovered from COVID-19 were included in the dataset. The repertoires were released in a freely available public database meant as a resource for research on the immune response to SARS-CoV-2. Samples came from the ongoing ImmuneRACE study (first 160 participants) plus 1,254 subjects from 6 global collaborators. A de-identified subject ID, COVID-19 status, age in years and sex were almost always included in the sample metadata. Where HLA class I and class II types were available, the types were taken from metadata supplied by the sample provider, not from assay-based typing. Overall study outcomes, separate from this receptor: How much clinical and demographic metadata was included differed by source and by participant, and the metadata was provided uncurated.

As concerns this clone: There is no known antigen for this receptor. Base qualities are not provided; no much larger clone lies one nucleotide away.

Whole blood was collected in K2EDTA tubes by collaborating institutions according to the institutions' own protocols. Collaborator samples were shipped for TCRbeta analysis as frozen whole blood, isolated PBMCs, or DNA extracted from either sample type. From V the trimming removes 4 bases and from J it removes 7 bases, while the gene matches leave 14 bases of the junction unaccounted for. The CDR3 covers 16 residues, taking in both the cysteine and the phenylalanine. CDR3 DNA only is kept here, 48 bases in frame from base 1. Looking up the germline V gene yields CDR1 SGHAT and CDR2 FQNNGV. TCRbeta CDR3 regions were amplified from genomic DNA by means of the immunoSEQ Assay, a bias-controlled multiplex PCR. In the authors' own workflow: The number of nucleated cells in each sample was estimated from the amplification of reference gene primers within the assay. Sequence reads were collapsed and filtered to measure the absolute abundance of every unique TCRbeta CDR3 rearrangement. For each sample, productive Simpson clonality was calculated as the square root of Simpson's diversity index over productive rearrangements. Not all clones reach the TCRdb copy of this immuneACCESS table, which keeps in-frame sequences only. Checked studies attribute under half of the gap to unresolved V genes and leave the rest unexplained. V and J calls and clone size are given by that table; D and trimming were obtained from the DNA. The table for this sample lists tens of thousands of clones; about 90% of them were counted only once. The ten largest make up 1.5% to 2% of the sample.

The sequence derives from a man in his fifties or sixties with active or convalescent COVID-19. The sequence links TRBV11-2 to TRBJ2-7; 9 bases in the junction line up with TRBD2. The sample was peripheral blood. Here is the DNA: TGTGCCAGCAGCTCAGCGGGGGGTAGCGGGAGAGGGGAGCAGTACTTC. Its amino acids are CASSSAGGSGRGEQYF.